The present TCR beta chain was sequenced within a study of T cell responses to AZD1222 COVID-19 vaccine. About the study: Pooling was applied to second doses at about 4 or about 12 weeks. Study-level findings and limits: Spike-specific TCR breadth and depth rose after two AZD1222 doses. Donor demographics were predominantly white British with a female majority; clonal diversity may be underestimated. Repertoire sampling occurred only after the peak T cell response.

The V end was cut by 7 bases, the J end by 4 bases, with 11 bases between. CDR1 and CDR2 (germline): LNHDA, SQIVND (reference sequence). This CDR3 comprises 13 residues. Comment on this clone: What it binds is unknown.

TCRdb keeps only in-frame clones here, not all; method: immunoSEQ multiplex PCR. The profile shows 74,000 or so clones, roughly 85% of them singletons. The V and J genes are TRBV19 and TRBJ1-5, with a tentative D call TRBD1 (5 bases). The material sequenced was peripheral blood, taken on day 0 of AZD1222 vaccination. The TCR comes from an adult in good health. The CDR3 DNA reads as TGTGCCAGTACGGGACTGGGGAATCAGCCCCAGCATTTT. It specifies CASTGLGNQPQHF.